This is a list of T cell receptor beta chains from one sample in a study of blood T cell repertoires in COVID-19. TCRdb's copy holds only in-frame clones and misses some; the assay was immunoSEQ multiplex PCR. This table has about 160,000 clones, approximately 82% appearing once. Sequencing was carried out using peripheral blood. Source of these receptors: an elderly woman with acute or convalescent COVID-19. Each CDR3 is given with its conserved first and last residue. A D gene is named only where the DNA matches it firmly. Only some rows state a clone size, as once, few, many or a class for expanded clones.

v_call,clone_size,j_call,d_call,cdr3_aa,cdr3_nt
TRBV30,-,TRBJ1-2,-,CAWGWGKTGSRGYTF,TGTGCCTGGGGGTGGGGGAAGACAGGATCGCGTGGCTACACCTTC
TRBV7-6,-,TRBJ1-5,-,CASSLEAGLSNQPQHF,TGTGCCAGCAGCTTAGAGGCAGGTCTTAGCAATCAGCCCCAGCATTTT
TRBV5-6,-,TRBJ2-1,-,CASSDFNEQFF,TGTGCCAGCAGCGACTTCAATGAGCAGTTCTTC
TRBV2,once,TRBJ2-3,TRBD2,CASRDTSGRPNTQYF,TGTGCCAGCAGGGACACTAGCGGGAGACCAAATACGCAGTATTTT
TRBV19,-,TRBJ2-5,-,CASSYRVRETQYF,TGTGCCAGTAGTTACAGGGTTAGAGAGACCCAGTACTTC
TRBV9,-,TRBJ1-2,-,CASSVATGRSGYTF,TGTGCCAGCAGCGTAGCTACGGGTCGAAGTGGCTACACCTTC
TRBV5-4,-,TRBJ1-2,TRBD1,CASSSGQFYGYTF,TGTGCCAGCAGCTCGGGACAGTTCTATGGCTACACCTTC
TRBV2,few,TRBJ2-5,-,CASSEARQGLGETQYF,TGTGCCAGCAGTGAAGCACGGCAGGGGCTAGGGGAGACCCAGTACTTC
TRBV4-1,once,TRBJ1-1,-,CASSQPGAGNTEAFF,TGCGCCAGCAGCCAGCCAGGGGCAGGGAACACTGAAGCTTTCTTT
TRBV5-1,-,TRBJ2-3,-,CASTDSASTDTQYF,TGCGCCAGCACTGACAGTGCTAGCACAGATACGCAGTATTTT
TRBV19,-,TRBJ1-1,TRBD1,CASSIRPGQGAPEAFF,TGTGCCAGTAGTATCAGGCCGGGGCAGGGGGCCCCTGAAGCTTTCTTT
TRBV4-1,few,TRBJ1-1,-,CASSQVLGASNTEAFF,TGCGCCAGCAGCCAAGTTTTGGGGGCCAGCAACACTGAAGCTTTCTTT
TRBV27,-,TRBJ2-3,TRBD2,CASSTQLAGVDTQYF,TGTGCCAGCAGTACTCAACTAGCGGGAGTAGATACGCAGTATTTT
TRBV14,-,TRBJ2-3,TRBD2,CASSQGGGRRDTQYF,TGTGCCAGCAGCCAAGGCGGCGGGAGACGAGATACGCAGTATTTT
TRBV10-3,-,TRBJ2-7,TRBD2,CAISDPGGLYEQYF,TGTGCCATCAGTGACCCGGGGGGGCTCTACGAGCAGTACTTC
TRBV18,-,TRBJ1-1,-,CASSPRDTEAFF,TGTGCCAGCTCACCGAGGGACACTGAAGCTTTCTTT
TRBV19,-,TRBJ1-2,TRBD1,CASSIERGQNYGYTF,TGTGCCAGTAGTATAGAGCGGGGACAGAACTATGGCTACACCTTC
TRBV23-1,-,TRBJ1-1,-,CASSQSGRATNTEAFF,TGCGCCAGCAGTCAATCGGGGAGGGCGACGAACACTGAAGCTTTCTTT
TRBV29-1,-,TRBJ2-7,-,CSGRTLYEQYF,TGCAGCGGAAGGACTCTATACGAGCAGTACTTC
TRBV5-1,-,TRBJ2-2,-,CASSLGRVLGTGELFF,TGCGCCAGCAGCTTGGGTCGGGTACTAGGAACCGGGGAGCTGTTTTTT
TRBV4-3,-,TRBJ2-7,-,CASSQDKALGEQYF,TGCGCCAGCAGCCAAGATAAAGCCCTAGGCGAGCAGTACTTC
TRBV7-9,-,TRBJ2-7,TRBD2,CASSLGLRGSSYEQYF,TGTGCCAGCAGCTTAGGTTTGCGGGGGAGCTCCTACGAGCAGTACTTC
TRBV19,-,TRBJ1-4,-,CASSMGVATNEKLFF,TGTGCCAGTAGTATGGGCGTTGCAACTAATGAAAAACTGTTTTTT
TRBV5-4,once,TRBJ1-2,-,CASSWPGANYGYTF,TGTGCCAGCAGCTGGCCTGGTGCTAACTATGGCTACACCTTC
TRBV5-6,-,TRBJ2-1,TRBD2,CASSLRRLAGRFNEQFF,TGTGCCAGCAGCTTACGAAGACTAGCGGGAAGGTTCAATGAGCAGTTCTTC
TRBV5-1,-,TRBJ1-1,-,CASSRSRVTDTEAFF,TGCGCCAGCAGCAGAAGCAGGGTAACGGACACTGAAGCTTTCTTT
TRBV6-6,few,TRBJ2-1,-,CASSYLTYNEQFF,TGTGCCAGCAGTTACCTAACCTACAATGAGCAGTTCTTC
TRBV7-6,once,TRBJ2-1,-,CASSLAGSYNEQFF,TGTGCCAGCAGCCTGGCGGGCTCCTACAATGAGCAGTTCTTC
TRBV6-5,-,TRBJ1-2,TRBD1,CASRPGTGGPYGYTF,TGTGCCAGCAGACCCGGGACAGGAGGACCCTATGGCTACACCTTC
TRBV6-6,-,TRBJ2-5,TRBD1,CASSYASGQGGQTQYF,TGTGCCAGCAGTTACGCTTCGGGACAGGGGGGACAGACCCAGTACTTC
TRBV6-2/TRBV6-3,-,TRBJ2-2,TRBD1,CASSGTGKTGELFF,TGTGCCAGCAGCGGGACAGGGAAAACCGGGGAGCTGTTTTTT
TRBV7-9,-,TRBJ1-2,TRBD1,CASIGTGNYGYTF,TGTGCCAGCATTGGGACAGGGAACTATGGCTACACCTTC
TRBV7-8,-,TRBJ1-1,TRBD1,CASSWGQENTEAFF,TGTGCCAGCAGCTGGGGACAGGAGAACACTGAAGCTTTCTTT
TRBV19,-,TRBJ1-1,-,CASSKEAGSEDTEAFF,TGTGCCAGTAGCAAGGAAGCCGGGTCAGAAGACACTGAAGCTTTCTTT
TRBV9,-,TRBJ2-6,-,CASSVGPAAAGANVLTF,TGTGCCAGCAGCGTAGGACCTGCGGCTGCTGGGGCCAACGTCCTGACTTTC
TRBV5-1,-,TRBJ2-4,TRBD1,CASSLSTGDKNIQYF,TGCGCCAGCAGCTTGTCAACAGGGGACAAAAACATTCAGTACTTC
TRBV6-5,-,TRBJ1-2,-,CASSNGDYGYTF,TGTGCCAGCAGTAACGGGGACTATGGCTACACCTTC
TRBV6-4,-,TRBJ1-2,-,CASSRRAVQGYLYGYTF,TGTGCCAGCAGTCGACGGGCCGTTCAGGGATACCTCTATGGCTACACCTTC
TRBV11-2,-,TRBJ1-5,-,CASSLNSRNQPQHF,TGTGCCAGCAGCTTAAACAGCCGCAATCAGCCCCAGCATTTT
TRBV7-9,-,TRBJ1-4,-,CASSVEPDGHNEKLFF,TGTGCCAGCAGCGTAGAGCCGGACGGACATAATGAAAAACTGTTTTTT
TRBV24-1,-,TRBJ2-5,TRBD1,CATSDSSQGVGTQYF,TGTGCCACCAGTGATTCTAGCCAGGGGGTAGGGACCCAGTACTTC